This T cell receptor (beta chain) comes out of a study of shared clonotypes between healthy human individuals. Broader study findings: Deeper or shallower sequencing was expected to change how clonotypes are shared among donors.

A deep-level run was used for the assay. Clones were read by immunoSEQ multiplex PCR, and TCRdb kept only the in-frame ones, dropping some. This table has around 640,000 clones, about 96% appearing once. About this clone: Its antigen is as yet unknown.

Deletions cut 3 bases from V and 4 bases from J, with 7 bases between. Germline assignment: CDR1 MDHEN and CDR2 SYDVKM. The CDR3 runs to 14 residues. The naive CD8 subset, CD45RO-negative cells positively selected for CCR7, excluded terminally differentiated effector memory CD45RA+ cells. V and J are TRBV28 and TRBJ1-6; D not resolved. The sequence was collected from a woman aged 25 to 39 in good health. Sequencing was performed on naive CD8+ T cells sorted from blood. CDR3 nucleotide sequence: TGTGCCAGCAGTTTGATCGAATATAATTCACCCCTCCACTTT. This translates into CASSLIEYNSPLHF.